The 7 T cell receptor beta chains given below trace back to one sample, sequenced in a study of human CD8 memory T cell subsets. Exhausted-like traits marked the TPEX cells, which were CCR7+ PD-1+ TIGIT+ early memory CD8+ T cells. It was UMI-labeled 5' RACE by which the TCR beta libraries were made. For each CDR3 protein, TCRdb gives one entry from its re-call of the 5' RACE reads, without DNA. With approximately 6,700 distinct CDR3 sequences in the sample, the ten largest clones hold around 20%. Material: CD8+ T cells from PBMCs. The receptors were sampled from a human donor in good health.

V is TRBV27 and J is TRBJ2-1; TCRdb names TRBD1, which stays unverified in the absence of DNA. The germline V gene has CDR1 MNHEY and CDR2 SMNVEV (reference sequence). CDR3 length: 14 residues. CDR3 protein: CASSSPWRGNEQFF.

The chain carries TRBV24-1 and TRBJ1-4. The CDR3 spans 13 residues. Germline V CDR1 and CDR2: KGHDR, SFDVKD. The CDR3 protein is CATSASYQEKLFF.

The V gene is TRBV20-1, the J gene TRBJ2-7; the TCRdb D gene call, TRBD2, has no DNA to confirm it. The CDR3 is 17 residues long. Germline CDR1 reads DFQATT; CDR2 reads SNEGSKA (reference sequence). The CDR3 sequence is CSARDPRVSGSLYEQYF.

By frequency, this clonotype is large. This chain links TRBV20-1 with TRBJ2-7; TCRdb calls TRBD2, which cannot be checked without DNA. This CDR3 is 18 amino acids long. CDR1 DFQATT and CDR2 SNEGSKA come from the germline V gene (reference sequence). This CDR3 reads CSARDLITMEGSGYEQYF.

J is TRBJ1-2 and V is TRBV4-1; as DNA is missing, the TRBD1 call by TCRdb cannot be tested. This CDR3 is built from 15 residues. Germline lookup yields CDR1 MGHRA and CDR2 YSYEKL. CDR3 loop: CASSRTGTANYGYTF.

V and J are TRBV7-8 and TRBJ2-7. CDR1 is SGHVS and CDR2 is FQNEAQ in the germline V gene. The CDR3 covers 16 residues. The CDR3 sequence is CASSPERGFTPYEQYF.

By frequency, this clonotype registers medium-sized. The CDR3 reads CASSLSPGTAQETQYF. The chain employs TRBV11-2 and TRBJ2-5; the D call of TRBD1 rests on TCRdb alone, since no DNA is present to check it. The germline V gene encodes CDR1 SGHAT and CDR2 FQNNGV. This CDR3 region has 16 residues. Based on the CDR3 plus reference TRBV11-2 and TRBJ2-5, the full variable domain is EAGVAQSPRYKIIEKRQSVAFWCNPISGHATLYWYQQILGQGPKLLIQFQNNGVVDDSQLPKDRFSAERLKGVDSTLKIQPAKLEDSAVYLCASSLSPGTAQETQYFGPGTRLLVL.